Each of the 4 T cell receptor beta chains below was sequenced from the same sample in a study of cytomegalovirus exposure and HLA in healthy donors. Some clones are missing from TCRdb's copy, which holds only in-frame ones; the method was immunoSEQ multiplex PCR. This table has 150,000 or so clones, roughly 89% appearing once. Specimen: PBMCs. These TCRs come from a woman between 18 and 29 years old in good health and CMV-seropositive.

The genes are TRBV19 and TRBJ1-5; 7 positions agree with TRBD1. The germline V gene has CDR1 LNHDA and CDR2 SQIVND (reference sequence). The CDR3 runs 16 residues. V lost 5 bases to trimming and J lost 4 bases; unmatched junction nucleotides: 11. CDR3: CASSAQATGRNQPQHF. The CDR3 nucleotides are TGTGCCAGTAGTGCTCAAGCGACAGGGAGGAATCAGCCCCAGCATTTT.

The chain employs TRBV28 and TRBJ1-1; no firm D call. Germline CDR1 MDHEN, CDR2 SYDVKM. The length of the CDR3 is 15 residues. V lost 6 bases and J lost 1, with 15 bases in between. The CDR3 DNA sequence: TGTGCCAGCAGCCCCCTGGGCAGCCCGAACACTGAAGCTTTCTTT. Translation gives CASSPLGSPNTEAFF.

The rearrangement joins TRBV5-4 to TRBJ2-3; D not certain. Germline V lookup: CDR1 SGHNT, CDR2 YYREEE (reference sequence). This CDR3 is built from 11 residues. Trimming shortened V by 0 bases and J by 8 bases, and 4 bases separated the two germline ends. Here the CDR3 DNA reads TGTGCCAGCAGCTTGGGGCCTACGCAGTATTTT. Its protein product is CASSLGPTQYF.

This chain joins TRBV2 and TRBJ2-3; weak D call: TRBD1 (5 bases). The CDR3 totals 14 residues. Trimming took off 5 bases at V and 0 bases at J, with 9 bases between the two ends. Looked up from germline, CDR1 is SNHLY and CDR2 is FYNNEI. CDR3 sequence reads: CASSLTASTDTQYF. CDR3 sequence (DNA): TGTGCCAGCAGTCTGACAGCAAGCACAGATACGCAGTATTTT.